The clone carrying this TCR beta chain was counted a single time. Its antigen remains unidentified. From germline, CDR1 is SGHVS and CDR2 FNYEAQ. V was clipped by 1 base and J by 13 bases; unmatched bases: 15. The CDR3 is 16 residues long. The data stem from a study of T and B cells in COVID-19 patients. At the level of the study: Critical illness requiring mechanical ventilation or extracorporeal membrane oxygenation affected about 65% of the 20 active-infection patients.

From blood, about 250-550 ng of genomic DNA served as TRB template. Overall study results and limits: There were more than 2,000 TCR clusters exclusive to the recovered cohort, 30 to 40 with low generation probability.

BIOMED2 TRB-A/B primer pools were used in multiplex TRB PCR. MiXCR, applied by TCRdb to the multiplex PCR reads, yields one record per CDR3 protein. The table has roughly 5,800 distinct CDR3 sequences, about 24% seen once. The TCR comes from a human donor with active COVID-19. This sequence joins TRBV7-6 and TRBJ2-1; TRBD2 matches 8 bases. The sequencing input was blood. The CDR3 region has the DNA TGTGCCAGCAGCTTAGAGTCCGGGGGGGTGCCGGGGACCCAGTTCTTC. Its protein is CASSLESGGVPGTQFF.